The sample holds a few counts of the clone carrying this TCR beta chain. Its antigen is currently unknown. This sample stems from a study of identical twins. Each donor (without exception) was a healthy Caucasian. This CDR3 has 13 amino acids. V lost 7 bases and J 3 bases, leaving 12 bases between the germline ends. Germline loops: CDR1 SGDLS, CDR2 YYNGEE. TCRdb reprocessed the 5' RACE reads with MiXCR, giving one entry per CDR3 protein. The data hold some 270,000 distinct CDR3 sequences, with around 8% observed a single time. Study-wide results and caveats: Cross-sectional statistical analysis, not tracking of the same donors, underpinned the conclusions.

This sample also appeared in a second study, on yellow fever vaccine responses in identical twins.

The chain recombines TRBV9 with TRBJ2-3; D unresolved. This TCR derives from a woman aged 18-30 years in good health. The sample consisted of CD8+ T cells sorted from blood. CDR3 nucleotides: TGTGCCAGCCAGACTCGCGTGACAGATACGCAGTATTTT. Residues: CASQTRVTDTQYF. Variable domain in full (rest from reference TRBV9 and TRBJ2-3): DSGVTQTPKHLITATGQRVTLRCSPRSGDLSVYWYQQSLDQGLQFLIQYYNGEERAKGNILERFSAQQFPDLHSELNLSSLELGDSALYFCASQTRVTDTQYFGPGTRLTVL.